Listed below are T cell receptor beta chains from one sample, sequenced in a study of Graves' ophthalmopathy and Graves' hyperthyroidism. TCRdb independently ran MiXCR on the multiplex PCR reads; one entry per CDR3 protein. The sample comprises about 700,000 distinct CDR3 sequences, about 44% of which are singletons, and 44% rests with the top ten. Source material: peripheral blood. These receptor sequences come from an adult man with Graves' ophthalmopathy. The CDR3 runs from the conserved cysteine through the conserved F or W. A D gene is named only where the DNA matches it firmly. The size entry is marked missing in some rows and otherwise reads once, few, many or a size class.

size: -
J: TRBJ2-5
D: -
V: TRBV2
DNA: TGTGCCAGCAGCTTGGGGGTTAGACCCGTCCAAGAGACCCAGTACTTC
CDR3: CASSLGVRPVQETQYF

size: -
J: TRBJ1-4
D: TRBD1
V: TRBV19
DNA: TGTGCCAGTAGTCCGGGACAGACTAATGAAAAACTGTTTTTT
CDR3: CASSPGQTNEKLFF

size: few
J: TRBJ1-6
D: -
V: TRBV10-3
DNA: TGTGCCAGCAGCCCCCGGGACTATAATTCACCCCTCCACTTT
CDR3: CASSPRDYNSPLHF

size: many
J: TRBJ1-5
D: -
V: TRBV7-9
DNA: TGTGCCAGCAGCTTCGACCGGTATCAGCCCCAGCATTTT
CDR3: CASSFDRYQPQHF

size: -
J: TRBJ1-1
D: TRBD1
V: TRBV11-2
DNA: TGTGGCAGCAGCTGGGGACAGGGGATGAACACTGAAGCTTTCTTT
CDR3: CGSSWGQGMNTEAFF

size: many
J: TRBJ1-1
D: -
V: TRBV19
DNA: TGTGCCAGCAAAACTTCGTCCCGGGACCGCGAAGCTTTCTTT
CDR3: CASKTSSRDREAFF

size: -
J: TRBJ1-2
D: TRBD1
V: TRBV5-1
DNA: TGCGCCAGCAGCTTGATCCCACAGGGGAGCTACACCTTC
CDR3: CASSLIPQGSYTF

size: -
J: TRBJ1-2
D: TRBD1
V: TRBV10-3
DNA: TGTGCCATCAGGGAAGGGACAGCTTACTATGGCTACACCTTC
CDR3: CAIREGTAYYGYTF

size: -
J: TRBJ1-2
D: TRBD1
V: TRBV29-1
DNA: TGCAGCTCCGGACAGGGGGTCTATGGCTACACCTTC
CDR3: CSSGQGVYGYTF

size: few
J: TRBJ1-2
D: -
V: TRBV15
DNA: TGTGCCACCAGCACGTTAAGGACAGCTGGAAACACCTTC
CDR3: CATSTLRTAGNTF

size: -
J: TRBJ2-6
D: -
V: TRBV7-2
DNA: TGTGCCAGCAGCTTCGATGGGGGGGCCAACGTCCTGACTTTC
CDR3: CASSFDGGANVLTF